The T cell receptor (beta chain) described here comes from a study of vaccination effects on CD4 cells after COVID-19. Looking at the study overall: The cohort was immunized with two doses of either the BNT162b2 or mRNA-1273 vaccine.

The study's findings and limits: Clones arising from infection and from vaccination showed marked clonal contraction late after vaccination.

The repertoire was sequenced with immunoSEQ multiplex PCR; TCRdb's copy has only in-frame clones and lacks some. The top ten clones hold 5% of a sample with tens of thousands of clones, about three quarters of them seen once. Expansion with viral peptide pools was applied to antigen-specific CD4+ T cells by the ViraFEST assay prior to sequencing. After roughly 10 days in culture, the CD4+ T cells were isolated. Negative nucleocapsid antibody tests before and after vaccination confirmed no previous SARS-CoV-2 infection. Wells each received 1.5 million to 2.5 million PBMC, cultured with around 9.6 IU/ml IL-2 and roughly 9.3 ug/ml peptides. On both days 3 and 7, half of the culture medium was replaced with IL-2 medium. Of note for this clone: Its target is unknown.

The clonotype comes from a human donor who received a COVID-19 vaccine. The sample here was CD4+ T cells from PBMCs cultured with SARS-CoV-2 spike peptides, taken before COVID-19 vaccination.

The CDR3 nucleotides read TGTGCCAGCGGGACAGATATGGGTTATGGCTACACCTTC. This codes for CASGTDMGYGYTF. This chain connects TRBV6-5 to TRBJ1-2; 7 nucleotides match TRBD1. CDR1 MNHEY and CDR2 SVGAGI come from the germline V gene. V was pared by 8 bases and J by 5 bases, with 8 bases of the junction left unmatched. The CDR3 sequence is 13 residues long.